This is a list of T cell receptor beta chains from one sample in a study of T cell responses to AZD1222 COVID-19 vaccine. Clones were sequenced by immunoSEQ multiplex PCR, and TCRdb holds only the in-frame ones, with some missing. The sample lists 170,000 or so clones, approximately 93% occurring once. This specimen consisted of peripheral blood, obtained on day 0 of AZD1222 vaccination. The receptor set was obtained from an adult in good health. Each CDR3 is given without its conserved first and last residue. The D gene is left open where the match is weak.

>TRBV27|TRBJ2-3|TRBD1
ASARTGDRTDTQY
>TRBV30|TRBJ1-1|NA
AWSIRAGTEAF
>TRBV5-4|TRBJ2-3|TRBD2
ASSVGSGGFTDTQY
>TRBV6-2/TRBV6-3|TRBJ2-3|TRBD2
ASSRLARTQY
>TRBV29-1|TRBJ1-2|NA
SVVGKNNYGYT
>TRBV15|TRBJ2-1|TRBD1
ATSSGQGGNEQF
>TRBV18|TRBJ1-6|TRBD1
ASSPRTGNNSPLH
>TRBV5-6|TRBJ2-6|NA
ASSSIQGANVLT
>TRBV6-5|TRBJ2-7|TRBD1
ASSYSGTGYLGEQY
>TRBV3-1/TRBV3-2|TRBJ1-1|NA
ASSQGIGSLDTEAF
>TRBV5-1|TRBJ2-1|NA
ASSSGLRGSYNEQF
>TRBV19|TRBJ1-4|NA
ASSIDWTRKLF
>TRBV3-1/TRBV3-2|TRBJ2-5|TRBD2
ASSHLAGGLQETQY
>TRBV4-1|TRBJ1-2|NA
ASSQAGDYGYT
>TRBV7-2|TRBJ1-3|NA
ASSLSGGSGNTIY
>TRBV10-3|TRBJ1-6|NA
ATDEANGANSPLH
>TRBV5-1|TRBJ1-2|NA
ASSFAPTEYGYT
>TRBV9|TRBJ1-5|NA
ASSPDGPLRHPQH
>TRBV4-3|TRBJ1-1|NA
ASSQDASRGMNTEAF
>TRBV5-1|TRBJ1-3|NA
ASQTGASGNTIY
>TRBV19|TRBJ1-5|NA
ASSIPGADQPQH
>TRBV6-6|TRBJ1-4|NA
ASSRRAPSLGDPNEKLF
>TRBV18|TRBJ1-2|NA
ASSLSEGRGIIYGYT
>TRBV27|TRBJ2-7|NA
ASNSALEGGSASEQY
>TRBV12-3/TRBV12-4|TRBJ2-3|NA
ASSLGGPDTQY
>TRBV19|TRBJ1-2|NA
ASSPDRNYGYT
>TRBV16|TRBJ1-2|NA
ASSQMVGVTDGYT
>TRBV7-9|TRBJ2-2|NA
ASTPRATNTGELF
>TRBV5-1|TRBJ2-2|TRBD1
ASRSTGGWSGELF
>TRBV3-1/TRBV3-2|TRBJ1-4|NA
ASSLPNPGRNEKLF
>TRBV12-3/TRBV12-4|TRBJ1-3|NA
ASRRYGNTIY
>TRBV5-1|TRBJ2-2|NA
ASSLDPASTGELF
>TRBV5-1|TRBJ1-2|NA
ASSLGPEDYGYT
>TRBV5-1|TRBJ1-1|NA
ASSPWTENTEAF
>TRBV20-1|TRBJ1-4|NA
SARFNEKLF
>TRBV5-1|TRBJ2-5|NA
ASSPGPNSQETQY
>TRBV6-6|TRBJ1-2|TRBD1
AGGQPYPYGYT
>TRBV19|TRBJ1-1|TRBD1
ATRDRGTEAF
>TRBV3-1/TRBV3-2|TRBJ2-3|TRBD2
ASRQLAGGPADTQY
>TRBV2|TRBJ1-1|NA
ASSGQTNTEAF
>TRBV5-5|TRBJ2-7|NA
ASSLAVSGSYEQY
>TRBV3-1/TRBV3-2|TRBJ2-2|NA
ASSQEPAGNTGELF
>TRBV29-1|TRBJ2-7|NA
SVAGDLGGEQY
>TRBV18|TRBJ2-7|NA
ASSPDAGRTYEQY
>TRBV6-2/TRBV6-3|TRBJ1-2|NA
ASSYSASYGYT
>TRBV9|TRBJ2-3|NA
ASSGGTDTQY
>TRBV6-5|TRBJ1-3|TRBD1
ASSPTGGNTIY
>TRBV9|TRBJ2-3|TRBD1
ASESGTANPDTQY
>TRBV19|TRBJ1-6|NA
ASSTGQLNSPLH
>TRBV2|TRBJ2-7|NA
ASSELSSGFYEQY
>TRBV5-4|TRBJ1-4|NA
ASSNRNEKLF
>TRBV11-3|TRBJ1-1|NA
ASSLPADTEAF